These 9 T cell receptor beta chains share one sample of origin, sequenced in a study of blood T cell repertoires in COVID-19 (dated by TCRdb to 2018 to 2020). The receptor library was made with the immunoSEQ multiplex PCR assay. The immuneACCESS repertoire file appears here via TCRdb, limited to in-frame rearrangements. These files lack a portion of the clones; in checked studies, under half of the deficit traces to unresolved V genes, and the cause of the others is not known. This sample has approximately 250,000 clones in its table, and 88% of those were observed once. The top ten clones comprise 2% to 2.5% of the sample. Sequenced input: PBMCs or T cells enriched from blood (not recorded which). These receptors came from a woman in her sixties or seventies in a cohort exposed to, infected with or recovered from COVID-19 (not recorded which).

The chain uses TRBV2 and TRBJ1-5; D might be TRBD1 (5 bases). CDR3 length equals 13 residues. The V end was cut by 7 bases, the J end by 0 bases, with 7 bases between. Looked up from germline, CDR1 is SNHLY and CDR2 is FYNNEI. In nucleotides, the CDR3 is TGTGCCAGCAAGGGGTATAGCAATCAGCCCCAGCATTTT. It encodes CASKGYSNQPQHF.

This chain connects TRBV11-2 to TRBJ2-5; no reliable D call. V lost 4 bases to trimming and J lost 4 bases, with 10 bases between them. Germline V lookup: CDR1 SGHAT, CDR2 FQNNGV. This CDR3 comprises 13 residues. DNA for the CDR3: TGTGCCAGCAGCTCGCTAGAACCAGAGACCCAGTACTTC. Translated: CASSSLEPETQYF.

The chain uses TRBV3-1 (or the pseudogene TRBV3-2) and TRBJ1-3, with D possibly matching TRBD1 (6 bases). This CDR3 has 15 amino acids. Looked up from germline, CDR1 is LGHDT and CDR2 is YNNKEL (reference sequence). Trimming removed 6 bases from V and 1 base from J, with 13 bases in between. The CDR3 here is CASRGQGGSGNTIYF. The CDR3 DNA reads TGTGCCAGCAGAGGGCAAGGGGGTTCTGGAAACACCATATATTTT.

V is TRBV7-2 and J is TRBJ1-6; unclear D gene. Trimming removed 6 bases at V and 7 bases at J, with 4 bases between. From germline, CDR1 is SGHTA and CDR2 FQGNSA. The CDR3 runs 11 residues. As DNA, the CDR3 is TGTGCCAGCAGTTCGAATTCACCCCTCCACTTT. Its translation is CASSSNSPLHF.

The chain couples TRBV12-5 to TRBJ1-4, with 8 bases fitting TRBD1. Germline CDR1 is LGHNT and CDR2 is FRNRAP. The V and J ends lost 5 bases and 6 bases, in that order; junction bases with no gene match: 5. The CDR3 is 14 amino acids. This chain's CDR3 is CASGNGTGHEKLFF. The DNA for the CDR3 is TGTGCTAGTGGTAACGGGACAGGCCATGAAAAACTGTTTTTT. Drawing the rest from reference TRBV12-5 and TRBJ1-4, the complete variable domain is DARVTQTPRHKVTEMGQEVTMRCQPILGHNTVFWYRQTMMQGLELLAYFRNRAPLDDSGMPKDRFSAEMPDATLATLKIQPSEPRDSAVYFCASGNGTGHEKLFFGSGTQLSVL.

This sequence joins TRBV7-9 and TRBJ1-1; 8 positions match TRBD1. V was pared by 5 bases and J by 3 bases, with 11 bases of the junction left unmatched. Germline V gene sequence: CDR1 SEHNR, CDR2 FQNEAQ (reference sequence). The CDR3 extends over 16 amino acids. CDR3 in amino acids: CASSLGQGSRDTEAFF. The DNA for the CDR3 is TGTGCCAGCAGCCTAGGACAGGGCTCGAGGGACACTGAAGCTTTCTTT.

V usage is TRBV5-8 and J usage is TRBJ2-5; 13 bases agree with TRBD2. V lost 4 bases to trimming and J lost 4 bases; unmatched junction nucleotides: 10. The length of the CDR3 is 17 residues. Germline CDR1 is SGHTS and CDR2 is YDEGEE. CDR3 residues: CASSPGLAGVKTETQYF. The CDR3 nucleotides read TGTGCCAGCAGCCCCGGACTAGCGGGAGTAAAAACAGAGACCCAGTACTTC.

This chain links TRBV24-1 with TRBJ2-1; D might be TRBD1 (6 bases). Trimming left V 2 bases short and J 2 bases short, with 15 bases between. The germline gives CDR1 KGHDR, CDR2 SFDVKD. CDR3 size: 17 residues. The CDR3 loop is CATSDSIGGVTYNEQFF. CDR3 in DNA: TGTGCCACCAGTGATTCGATAGGGGGAGTGACCTACAATGAGCAGTTCTTC.

The chain recombines TRBV3-1 (or the pseudogene TRBV3-2) with TRBJ2-1; D perhaps matches TRBD1 (6 bases). Germline CDR1 and CDR2: LGHDT and YNNKEL (reference sequence). This CDR3 spans 16 amino acids. Trimming stripped 3 bases from V and 0 bases from J, with 12 bases between. CDR3 in amino acids: CASSHGQSPSYNEQFF. The CDR3 DNA is TGTGCCAGCAGCCATGGACAGAGCCCCTCCTACAATGAGCAGTTCTTC.